The 30 T cell receptor beta chains in this list originate from one sample, sequenced in a study of T cell responses to AZD1222 COVID-19 vaccine. The protocol was immunoSEQ multiplex PCR, while the TCRdb copy is restricted to in-frame clones and leaves out a portion. The table records fewer than 200,000 clones, about 90% of them present only once. This specimen was peripheral blood, taken on day 0 of MenACWY control vaccination. Receptors originate from an adult in good health.

This clone was detected once. The chain has TRBV5-3 and TRBJ2-7; 7 positions agree with TRBD2. TRBV5-3 is known as an ORF, though its function is uncertain. Trimming at V came to 6 bases and at J to 6 bases, leaving 9 bases not matched to a gene. CDR3 length: 13 residues. CDR3 residues: CARTQGRGAEQYF. In DNA form, the CDR3 reads TGTGCCAGAACCCAAGGGAGGGGTGCCGAGCAGTACTTC.

The chain links TRBV4-3 to TRBJ2-7; D remains ambiguous. The length of the CDR3 is 15 residues. V lost 1 base, J lost 3 bases, and 13 bases lay in between. The V gene's germline CDR1 is LGHNA and CDR2 YSLEER. CDR3 DNA sequence: TGCGCCAGCAGCCAAGCGCGGCACCTTAACTACGAGCAGTACTTC. Translated, it gives CASSQARHLNYEQYF.

This clone was detected only a few times. This rearrangement joins TRBV11-2 to TRBJ2-7, with D uncertain. The germline gives CDR1 SGHAT, CDR2 FQNNGV. The ends were cut back, 5 bases at V and 7 bases at J, with 9 bases in the middle. The CDR3 consists of 11 residues. CDR3 in DNA: TGTGCCAGCAGCGCAGTTGGGGAGCAGTACTTC. Its protein is CASSAVGEQYF.

The CDR3 loop reads CASSLSTGAYPVNEQFF. In nucleotides, the CDR3 is TGTGCCAGCAGCTTATCAACCGGGGCTTACCCAGTCAATGAGCAGTTCTTC. The chain carries TRBV11-2 and TRBJ2-1; D could derive from TRBD1 or TRBD2 (5 bases each). There are 17 residues in the CDR3. V lost 2 bases and J 6 bases, leaving 20 bases between the germline ends. Germline values: CDR1 SGHAT, CDR2 FQNNGV.

V is TRBV24-1 and J is TRBJ2-1; the D is unclear. Between the trimmed V and J ends, which lost 1 base and 0 bases, there was a span of 3 bases. This CDR3 is 14 amino acids long. Germline CDR1 and CDR2: KGHDR and SFDVKD. CDR3 in amino acids: CATSDFSSYNEQFF. CDR3 in DNA: TGTGCCACCAGTGATTTTAGCTCCTACAATGAGCAGTTCTTC.

As DNA, the CDR3 is TGTGCCAGCAGCTTGGCGGGGGGTAGAGTCCATGAGCAGTTCTTC. Translated: CASSLAGGRVHEQFF. J is TRBJ2-1 and V is TRBV5-8, with 7 bases identical to TRBD2. With V trimmed by 0 bases and J by 8 bases, 8 bases remained unmatched. The CDR3 has 15 amino acids. Germline V gene lookup returns CDR1 SGHTS and CDR2 YDEGEE.

The CDR3 region has the DNA TGTGCCAGCAGCCCCGGGAACTATGGCTACACCTTC. This sequence encodes CASSPGNYGYTF. The chain has TRBV11-3 and TRBJ1-2, with no clear D. This CDR3 is 12 amino acids long. Germline V CDR1 and CDR2: SGHNT, YENEEA. Trimming removed 5 bases at V and 2 bases at J, with 6 bases between. Based on the CDR3 plus reference TRBV11-3 and TRBJ1-2, the full variable domain is EAGVVQSPRYKIIEKKQPVAFWCNPISGHNTLYWYLQNLGQGPELLIRYENEEAVDDSQLPKDRFSAERLKGVDSTLKIQPAELGDSAVYLCASSPGNYGYTFGSGTRLTVV.

The chain recombines TRBV19 with TRBJ1-3; 7 nucleotides line up with TRBD1. Germline V gives CDR1 LNHDA, CDR2 SQIVND (reference sequence). The trim removed 7 bases at V and 0 bases at J, leaving 3 bases unmatched. CDR3 length equals 14 residues. The CDR3 DNA sequence: TGTGCCAGTATCGACAGGGCCTCTGGAAACACCATATATTTT. This sequence encodes CASIDRASGNTIYF.

This clone has a single count. The CDR3, as DNA: TGCGCCAGCAGGACCCGGACAGGGGTGGTCGGCTACACCTTC. Encoded protein: CASRTRTGVVGYTF. J is TRBJ1-2 and V is TRBV10-1, with TRBD1 matching over 9 bases. The germline gives CDR1 WNHNN, CDR2 SYGVQD (reference sequence). The length of the CDR3 is 14 residues. V dropped 6 bases and J dropped 8; count of bases not matched to a gene: 10.

The CDR3 reads CASSLTSGKSPEQYF. The CDR3 nucleotides read TGCGCCAGCAGCCTAACTAGCGGGAAAAGTCCCGAGCAGTACTTC. V and J are TRBV4-1 and TRBJ2-7; 10 bases fit TRBD2. V shed 4 bases, J shed 6 bases, and the junction held 9 bases outside the gene matches. Per the germline V gene, CDR1 is MGHRA and CDR2 is YSYEKL. This CDR3 spans 15 amino acids.

The chain couples TRBV28 to TRBJ1-1; 9 bases align to TRBD1. Per the germline V gene, CDR1 is MDHEN and CDR2 is SYDVKM. V lost 3 bases to trimming and J lost 4 bases; unmatched junction nucleotides: 6. The CDR3 length is 15 residues. CDR3 sequence reads: CASSFPGQGSTEAFF. The DNA of the CDR3 is TGTGCCAGCAGTTTTCCCGGACAGGGGAGCACTGAAGCTTTCTTT.

The rearrangement links TRBV15 to TRBJ1-4; TRBD1 is a possible D gene (5 bases). Per the germline V gene, CDR1 is LNHNV and CDR2 is YYDKDF (reference sequence). The V and J ends lost 1 base and 3 bases respectively, with 6 bases between them. This CDR3 is 14 amino acids long. The CDR3 here is CATSRGQSNEKLFF. In DNA, the CDR3 is TGTGCCACCAGCAGAGGACAGTCTAATGAAAAACTGTTTTTT.

The chain joins TRBV30 to TRBJ1-2; the D gene is possibly TRBD1 (6 bases). Germline V gene sequence: CDR1 GTSNPN, CDR2 SVGIG (reference sequence). The CDR3 length is 12 residues. The V end lost 4 bases, the J end lost 4 bases, and 10 bases lay between the germline ends. The CDR3: CAWTVGAYGYTF. CDR3 nucleotides: TGTGCCTGGACGGTGGGGGCCTATGGCTACACCTTC.

As to this clone: Other DNA sequences within the sample encode an identical CDR3. The J gene is TRBJ1-5, the V gene TRBV3-1 (or the pseudogene TRBV3-2), with a possible D match to TRBD1 (6 bases). The germline V and J ends were trimmed by 1 base and 4 bases, with 8 bases remaining between them. The CDR3 spans 14 residues. The germline CDR1 and CDR2 sequences are LGHDT and YNNKEL (reference sequence). The CDR3 here is CASSQGTANQPQHF. CDR3 nucleotides: TGTGCCAGCAGCCAAGGGACAGCTAATCAGCCCCAGCATTTT.

The rearrangement uses TRBV5-4 and TRBJ1-3; a possible D gene is TRBD1 (6 bases). The CDR3 is 14 amino acids. V lost 3 bases to trimming and J lost 0 bases, with 7 bases between them. Germline CDR1 is SGHNT and CDR2 is YYREEE (reference sequence). CDR3: CASSSTGSGNTIYF. The CDR3 DNA is TGTGCCAGCAGCTCGACAGGCTCTGGAAACACCATATATTTT.

The gene calls are TRBV5-1 and TRBJ1-1, with TRBD1 identical over 7 bases. Germline-derived CDR1 and CDR2 are SGHRS and YFSETQ. CDR3 length: 15 residues. J was trimmed by 6 bases and V by 0 bases; bases with no gene match: 8. The CDR3 bases are TGCGCCAGCAGCTTGGCCGGAGGGGGCGAGGCTGAAGCTTTCTTT. Residues: CASSLAGGGEAEAFF.

This rearrangement joins TRBV6-5 to TRBJ1-1, with D possibly being TRBD1 (5 bases). This CDR3 is built from 14 residues. Germline V gives CDR1 MNHEY, CDR2 SVGAGI. Between the trimmed V and J ends, which lost 0 bases and 8 bases, there was a span of 13 bases. CDR3 nucleotides: TGTGCCAGCAGTTACTCGAAGGCTCAGGGCGAAGCTTTCTTT. Its protein product is CASSYSKAQGEAFF.

V gene TRBV5-1 combines with J gene TRBJ2-3; D is unclear. The CDR3 is 16 amino acids. V was pared by 4 bases and J by 0 bases, with 15 bases between. Germline values: CDR1 SGHRS, CDR2 YFSETQ. The CDR3 nucleotides read TGCGCCAGCAGCAATCTGGGGTTTGGAAGCACAGATACGCAGTATTTT. This translates into CASSNLGFGSTDTQYF.

The chain carries TRBV18 and TRBJ2-7; 7 nucleotides line up with TRBD2. The trim removed 2 bases at V and 3 bases at J, leaving 1 base unmatched. Germline V gene sequence: CDR1 KGHSH, CDR2 LQKENI. The length of the CDR3 is 13 residues. The CDR3 nucleotides are TGTGCCAGCTCACCAGCGGGAGACTACGAGCAGTACTTC. It specifies CASSPAGDYEQYF. The full variable domain, rest sourced from reference TRBV18 and TRBJ2-7, is NAGVMQNPRHLVRRRGQEARLRCSPMKGHSHVYWYRQLPEEGLKFMVYLQKENIIDESGMPKERFSAEFPKEGPSILRIQQVVRGDSAAYFCASSPAGDYEQYFGPGTRLTVT.

This clone has a single count. This rearrangement joins TRBV27 to TRBJ1-5; 9 bases are a match to TRBD1. The CDR3 extends over 17 amino acids. Germline loops: CDR1 MNHEY, CDR2 SMNVEV (reference sequence). With V trimmed by 1 base and J by 0 bases, 4 bases remained unmatched. The CDR3 sequence is CASSLFGTGNSNQPQHF. The CDR3 nucleotides read TGTGCCAGCAGTTTATTTGGGACAGGGAATAGCAATCAGCCCCAGCATTTT.

The chain is built from TRBV30 and TRBJ2-6; possible D gene TRBD2, 6 bases. This CDR3 spans 17 amino acids. Germline lookup yields CDR1 GTSNPN and CDR2 SVGIG (reference sequence). Between the trimmed V and J ends, which lost 4 bases and 0 bases, there was a span of 16 bases. The CDR3: CAWMPQGLSSGANVLTF. CDR3 nucleotides: TGTGCCTGGATGCCGCAGGGACTTAGCTCTGGGGCCAACGTCCTGACTTTC.

This rearrangement joins TRBV27 to TRBJ1-1; D is possibly TRBD1 (5 bases). The CDR3 has 15 residues. In germline, CDR1 is MNHEY, CDR2 SMNVEV (reference sequence). V shed 2 bases and J shed 3 bases, with 13 bases lying between them. The CDR3 coding sequence is TGTGCCAGCAGTTTAGGGACCTTGGGGGACACTGAAGCTTTCTTT. Its protein product is CASSLGTLGDTEAFF.

The J gene is TRBJ1-2, the V gene TRBV29-1; D remains ambiguous. The CDR3 has 12 amino acids. The ends were cut back, 5 bases at V and 4 bases at J, with 11 bases in the middle. The germline V gene encodes CDR1 SQVTM and CDR2 ANQGSEA. CDR3 DNA sequence: TGCAGCGTTAGGAGAGGGAGCTATGGCTACACCTTC. The encoded protein is CSVRRGSYGYTF.

The chain recombines TRBV7-2 with TRBJ1-1; D remains unclear. The germline CDR1 and CDR2 sequences are SGHTA and FQGNSA. V was trimmed by 2 bases and J by 8 bases, leaving 6 bases between them. This CDR3 has 11 amino acids. The CDR3 is CASSLRREAFF. The CDR3 DNA is TGTGCCAGCAGCTTACGGAGAGAAGCTTTCTTT.

The rearrangement uses TRBV7-2 and TRBJ2-7; 9 positions match TRBD2. Trimming at V came to 5 bases and at J to 7 bases, leaving 15 bases not matched to a gene. This CDR3 is 16 amino acids long. Germline CDR1 reads SGHTA; CDR2 reads FQGNSA. DNA of the CDR3: TGTGCCAGCAGCCTCCATGGCGGGAGGGCCTCTGGGGAGCAGTACTTC. Protein product: CASSLHGGRASGEQYF. Full variable domain (outside the CDR3, taken from reference TRBV7-2 and TRBJ2-7): GAGVSQSPSNKVTEKGKDVELRCDPISGHTALYWYRQSLGQGLEFLIYFQGNSAPDKSGLPSDRFSAERTGGSVSTLTIQRTQQEDSAVYLCASSLHGGRASGEQYFGPGTRLTVT.

The V and J genes are TRBV10-3 and TRBJ2-2; D is unresolved. Trimming shortened V by 1 base and J by 4 bases, and 4 bases separated the two germline ends. From germline, CDR1 is ENHRY and CDR2 SYGVKD. The CDR3 sequence is 13 residues long. Here the CDR3 DNA reads TGTGCCATCAGTGAGTTGGCCACCGGGGAGCTGTTTTTT. Translating gives CAISELATGELFF.

As concerns this clone: Within the sample, other DNA sequences also encode this same CDR3. The gene calls are TRBV9 and TRBJ2-7; weak D call: TRBD2 (5 bases). V was cut by 0 bases and J by 1 base, with 14 bases left in between. There are 16 residues in the CDR3. CDR1 and CDR2 (germline): SGDLS, YYNGEE. CDR3 loop: CASSVGSGSSSYEQYF. The CDR3 DNA follows: TGTGCCAGCAGCGTAGGTAGTGGGAGTTCGTCCTACGAGCAGTACTTC.

V gene TRBV11-2 combines with J gene TRBJ2-7; the D gene could be TRBD1 or TRBD2 (5 bases each). CDR1 is SGHAT and CDR2 is FQNNGV in the germline V gene. V gave up 5 bases and J gave up 9 bases, with 14 bases separating them. CDR3 length: 12 residues. CDR3 sequence (DNA): TGTGCCAGCAGCAGGGGTGGTGCGGGGCAGTACTTC. This codes for CASSRGGAGQYF.

The J gene is TRBJ1-2, the V gene TRBV27; 9 nucleotides align to TRBD1. The CDR3 contains 13 residues. Losses at the gene ends were 9 bases for V and 2 bases for J; bases not matched to a gene: 4. From germline, CDR1 is MNHEY and CDR2 SMNVEV (reference sequence). The CDR3 nucleotides are TGTGCCAGGGGGACAGGGCTGAACTATGGCTACACCTTC. Translated: CARGTGLNYGYTF.

The chain uses TRBV6-5 and TRBJ1-2; tentatively, D is TRBD1 (5 bases). The CDR3 sequence is 13 residues long. The germline V and J ends were trimmed by 6 bases and 2 bases, with 10 bases remaining between them. Germline V gene lookup returns CDR1 MNHEY and CDR2 SVGAGI. CDR3 bases: TGTGCCAGCAGGGCGACAGCGAACTATGGCTACACCTTC. Amino acids: CASRATANYGYTF.